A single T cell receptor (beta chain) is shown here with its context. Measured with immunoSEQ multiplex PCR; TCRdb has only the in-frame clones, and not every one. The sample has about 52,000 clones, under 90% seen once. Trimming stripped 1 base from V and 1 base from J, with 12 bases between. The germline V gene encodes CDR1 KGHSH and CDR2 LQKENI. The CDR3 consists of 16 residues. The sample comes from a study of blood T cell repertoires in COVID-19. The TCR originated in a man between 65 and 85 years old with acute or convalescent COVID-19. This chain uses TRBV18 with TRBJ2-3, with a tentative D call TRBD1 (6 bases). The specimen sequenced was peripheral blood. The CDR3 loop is CASSPQSGDRTDTQYF. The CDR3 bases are TGTGCCAGCTCACCACAGTCAGGGGATCGCACAGATACGCAGTATTTT. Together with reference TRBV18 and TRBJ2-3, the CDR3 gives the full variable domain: NAGVMQNPRHLVRRRGQEARLRCSPMKGHSHVYWYRQLPEEGLKFMVYLQKENIIDESGMPKERFSAEFPKEGPSILRIQQVVRGDSAAYFCASSPQSGDRTDTQYFGPGTRLTVL.